Described below is a single TCR beta chain sequence and its context. This clonotype was detected a few times. Its antigen specificity is not known. Per-base quality was not reported, and no clone a single base away is much larger than it. The sample comes from a study of T cell repertoires in cytomegalovirus infection (dated by TCRdb to the late 2010s). As for the study more broadly: Because public TCR beta signatures pointed to carriage of CMV infection together with the matching HLA type, the HLA type of each donor mattered for the analysis. What the authors observed across the whole study: Carriers of CMV infection plus the relevant HLA type were discriminated by the cumulative frequency of public TCR beta family members in the study cohort and in an independent roughly 320-donor cohort. In the ex vivo response, HLA-C-restricted CMV-specific TCR beta clonotypes were dominant, and in two of eight donors the single most frequent clonotype came from this HLA-C-restricted group.

TCRdb records Illumina HiSeq 1500 as the sequencer. The public reads were quality trimmed at Q25 with fastp and then assembled into clones with MiXCR by TCRdb, keeping productive beta chains. Rows with a matching CDR3 protein are joined into one entry that keeps the most common DNA and genes. The sample table records around 530,000 distinct CDR3 sequences; less than 30% of these occur just once. Of the sample, around 13% is held by the ten largest clones. From a lookup of the germline V gene, CDR1 and CDR2 are SGHVS and FNYEAQ. V ends up 2 bases short and J 2 bases short, with an unmatched junction base count of 5. The CDR3 runs 15 residues from the cysteine to the phenylalanine. This entry keeps only the CDR3 DNA: 45 bases, framed from base 1.

The rearrangement joined TRBV7-6 to TRBJ1-1, with 7 bases matching TRBD1. This TCR was sampled from a human donor in good health (CMV status not recorded). Some clones in this sample may be carry-over from other donors' samples. Sequenced input: PBMCs. The nucleotide sequence reads as follows: TGTGCCAGCAGCTTAAGGCGGGACAGTAACACTGAAGCTTTCTTT. Translated, it reads CASSLRRDSNTEAFF.